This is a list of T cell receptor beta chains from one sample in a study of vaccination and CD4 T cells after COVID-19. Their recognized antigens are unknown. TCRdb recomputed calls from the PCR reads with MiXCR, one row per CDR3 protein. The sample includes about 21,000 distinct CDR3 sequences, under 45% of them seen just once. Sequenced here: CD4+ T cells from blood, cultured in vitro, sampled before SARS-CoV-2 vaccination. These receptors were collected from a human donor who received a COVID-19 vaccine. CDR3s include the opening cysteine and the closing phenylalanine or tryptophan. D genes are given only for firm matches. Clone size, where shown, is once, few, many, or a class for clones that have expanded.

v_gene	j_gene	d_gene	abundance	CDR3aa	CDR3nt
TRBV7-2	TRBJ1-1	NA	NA	CASSFGGLRGNTEAFF	TGTGCCAGCAGCTTTGGGGGGCTAAGGGGGAACACTGAAGCTTTCTTT
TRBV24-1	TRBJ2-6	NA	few	CATSDPGPGGANVLTF	TGTGCCACCAGTGATCCTGGACCGGGGGGGGCCAACGTCCTGACTTTC
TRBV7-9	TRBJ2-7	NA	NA	CASSTRDGLYEQYF	TGTGCCAGCAGCACCCGGGACGGATTATACGAGCAGTACTTC
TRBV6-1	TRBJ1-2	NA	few	CASSEYGAGGYGYTF	TGTGCCAGCAGTGAATATGGGGCCGGAGGATATGGCTACACCTTC
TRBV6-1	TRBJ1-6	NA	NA	CASSHGSSPLHF	TGTGCCAGCAGCCACGGGAGCTCACCCCTCCACTTT
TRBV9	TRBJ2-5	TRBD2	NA	CASSVVGGGLGETQYF	TGTGCCAGCAGCGTAGTCGGCGGGGGGCTGGGAGAGACCCAGTACTTC
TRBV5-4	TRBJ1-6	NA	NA	CASSLVASSYNSPLHF	TGTGCCAGCAGCTTGGTGGCGAGCTCCTATAATTCACCCCTCCACTTT
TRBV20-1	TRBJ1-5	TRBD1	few	CSAMGQGDQPQHF	TGCAGTGCTATGGGACAGGGGGATCAGCCCCAGCATTTT
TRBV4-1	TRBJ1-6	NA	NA	CASCEGLYNSPLHF	TGCGCCAGCTGTGAGGGGCTGTATAATTCACCCCTCCACTTT
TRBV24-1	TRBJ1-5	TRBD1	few	CATSGGTGEGNQPQHF	TGTGCCACCAGTGGGGGGACAGGGGAGGGCAATCAGCCCCAGCATTTT
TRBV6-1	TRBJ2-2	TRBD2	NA	CASRELGGFGPGELFF	TGTGCCAGCAGGGAACTCGGGGGGTTCGGGCCCGGGGAGCTGTTTTTT
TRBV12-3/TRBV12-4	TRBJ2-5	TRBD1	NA	CASSPKDRGERETQYF	TGTGCCAGCAGTCCTAAAGACAGGGGGGAACGGGAGACCCAGTACTTC
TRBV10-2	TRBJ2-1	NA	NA	CASSDRSSRYNEQFF	TGCGCCAGCAGTGACCGGTCTAGTCGGTACAATGAGCAGTTCTTC
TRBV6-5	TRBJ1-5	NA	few	CASSYSGQFNQPQHF	TGTGCCAGCAGTTACTCAGGGCAGTTCAATCAGCCCCAGCATTTT
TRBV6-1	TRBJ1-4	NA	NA	CASSPDPWLKLFF	TGTGCCAGCAGTCCCGACCCCTGGCTAAAACTGTTTTTT
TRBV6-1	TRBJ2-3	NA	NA	CASSPLRDTQYF	TGTGCCAGCAGTCCACTGAGGGATACGCAGTATTTT
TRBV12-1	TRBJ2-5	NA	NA	CASSTGLAGGYQETQYF	TGTGCCAGCAGCACTGGACTAGCGGGGGGGTACCAAGAGACCCAGTACTTC
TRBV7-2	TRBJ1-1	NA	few	CASSSPTGTPNTEAFF	TGTGCCAGCAGCTCGCCAACCGGGACACCTAACACTGAAGCTTTCTTT
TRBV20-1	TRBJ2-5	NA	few	CSAGRSQETQYF	TGCAGTGCTGGGCGGAGCCAAGAGACCCAGTACTTC
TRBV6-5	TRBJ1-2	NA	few	CASSYTRAPQGLHGYTF	TGTGCCAGCAGTTACACCCGGGCACCGCAGGGGCTTCATGGCTACACCTTC
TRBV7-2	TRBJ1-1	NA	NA	CASSLVAGALTTEAFF	TGTGCCAGCAGCTTAGTAGCAGGGGCGCTTACCACTGAAGCTTTCTTT
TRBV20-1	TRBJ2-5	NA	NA	CSASPGPQETQYF	TGCAGTGCTAGTCCTGGACCCCAAGAGACCCAGTACTTC
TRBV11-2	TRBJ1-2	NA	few	CASSLPVDYGYTF	TGTGCCAGCAGCTTACCCGTGGACTATGGCTACACCTTC
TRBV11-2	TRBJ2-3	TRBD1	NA	CASSQWTGADTQYF	TGTGCCAGCAGCCAATGGACAGGGGCAGATACGCAGTATTTT
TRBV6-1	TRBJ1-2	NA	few	CASTFDGSDYGYTF	TGTGCCAGCACCTTTGACGGGTCCGACTATGGCTACACCTTC
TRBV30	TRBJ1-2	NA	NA	CAWSMAPFDPDGYTF	TGTGCCTGGAGTATGGCCCCTTTCGATCCTGATGGCTACACCTTC
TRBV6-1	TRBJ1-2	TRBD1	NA	CASNGQGNGYTF	TGTGCCAGCAACGGACAGGGAAATGGCTACACCTTC
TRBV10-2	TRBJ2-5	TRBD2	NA	CACRTSGLQETQYF	TGCGCCTGCCGGACTAGCGGGCTTCAAGAGACCCAGTACTTC
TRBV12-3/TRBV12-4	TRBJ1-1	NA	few	CASSAVADTEAFF	TGTGCCAGCAGCGCAGTGGCGGACACTGAAGCTTTCTTT
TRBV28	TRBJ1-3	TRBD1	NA	CASRWTGALSGNTIYF	TGTGCCAGCAGGTGGACAGGCGCCCTCTCTGGAAACACCATATATTTT
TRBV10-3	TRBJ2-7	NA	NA	CAMAYGGGPYEQYF	TGTGCCATGGCATATGGCGGCGGTCCCTACGAGCAGTACTTC
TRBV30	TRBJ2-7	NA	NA	CAWSKGSDHEQYF	TGTGCCTGGAGTAAAGGGTCGGATCACGAGCAGTACTTC
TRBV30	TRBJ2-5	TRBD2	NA	CAWSREGRVQTQYF	TGTGCCTGGAGTCGGGAGGGGAGGGTACAGACCCAGTACTTC
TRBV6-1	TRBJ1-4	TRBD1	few	CASRTGSNEKLFF	TGTGCCAGCAGGACAGGGTCGAACGAAAAACTGTTTTTT
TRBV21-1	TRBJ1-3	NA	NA	CASSKTGNAGNTIYF	TGTGCCAGCAGCAAGACAGGGAATGCTGGAAACACCATATATTTT
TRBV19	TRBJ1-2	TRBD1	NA	CASMWATGEGGYTF	TGTGCCAGTATGTGGGCGACAGGGGAAGGTGGCTACACCTTC
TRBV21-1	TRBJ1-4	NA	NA	CASSKDRQGRSNEKLFF	TGTGCCAGCAGCAAAGATAGGCAGGGACGATCTAATGAAAAACTGTTTTTT
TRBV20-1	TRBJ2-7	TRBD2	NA	CSAVNPGLASSYEQYF	TGCAGTGCTGTTAATCCGGGACTAGCGAGCTCCTACGAGCAGTACTTC
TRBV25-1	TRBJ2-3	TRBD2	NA	CASSRWASGGVTDTQYF	TGTGCCAGCTCTCGGTGGGCTAGCGGGGGAGTCACAGATACGCAGTATTTT
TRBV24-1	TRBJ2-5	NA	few	CATSEESWETQYF	TGTGCCACCAGTGAAGAATCTTGGGAGACCCAGTACTTC
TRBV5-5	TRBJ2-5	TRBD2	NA	CASSLAGGRRETQYF	TGTGCCAGCAGCTTAGCGGGGGGCAGGAGAGAGACCCAGTACTTC
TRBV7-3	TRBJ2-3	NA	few	CASSSSGAPLDTQYF	TGTGCCAGCAGCTCATCGGGGGCCCCACTGGATACGCAGTATTTT
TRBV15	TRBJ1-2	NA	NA	CATSRRSDGFYGHTF	TGTGCCACCAGCAGGCGGTCGGACGGCTTCTATGGCCACACCTTC
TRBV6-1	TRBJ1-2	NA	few	CASSEALGGYGYTF	TGTGCCAGCAGTGAAGCCCTGGGGGGGTACGGCTACACCTTC
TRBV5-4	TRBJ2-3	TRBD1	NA	CASSFYTDRGTDTQYF	TGTGCCAGCAGCTTCTACACGGACAGGGGAACAGATACGCAGTATTTT
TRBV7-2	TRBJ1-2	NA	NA	CASSPDRQNFYGYTF	TGTGCCAGCAGTCCAGACCGACAGAACTTCTATGGCTACACCTTC
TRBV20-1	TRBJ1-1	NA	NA	CSARDRRSEAFF	TGCAGTGCTAGAGACAGGAGGTCTGAAGCTTTCTTT
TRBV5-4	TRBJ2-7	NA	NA	CASSSQSYEQYF	TGTGCCAGCAGCTCGCAGTCCTACGAGCAGTACTTC
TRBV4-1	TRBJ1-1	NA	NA	CASSREGTVTLNTEAFF	TGCGCCAGCAGCCGAGAGGGGACGGTCACCTTGAACACTGAAGCTTTCTTT
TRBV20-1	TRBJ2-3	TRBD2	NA	CSAMTSLAGGSADTQYF	TGCAGTGCTATGACATCACTAGCGGGGGGCTCGGCGGATACGCAGTATTTT
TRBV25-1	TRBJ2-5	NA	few	CASRRGARETQYF	TGTGCCAGCAGGAGGGGGGCTAGGGAGACCCAGTACTTC
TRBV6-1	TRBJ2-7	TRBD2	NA	CASIGLAGVSYEQYF	TGTGCCAGCATTGGACTAGCGGGGGTCTCCTACGAGCAGTACTTC